These 14 T cell receptor beta chains share one sample of origin, sequenced in a study of T cells in Graves' hyperthyroidism and ophthalmopathy (dated by TCRdb to between 2017 and 2020). The method was multiplex PCR. Sequencing relied on an Illumina HiSeq 2000. Amplification of TCR beta CDR3 regions was carried out from RNA transcripts. The first round of RT-PCR for the TCR CDR3 was performed with the HTBI primer set and the Qiagen OneStep RT-PCR kit. The public reads were reanalyzed by TCRdb: fastp trimming at Q25, MiXCR alignment, in-frame beta chains only. Every CDR3 protein is listed once, alongside the most common genes and DNA of its rows. Counted in this sample were a few hundred thousand distinct CDR3 sequences; around 14% of them appeared once. The top ten clonotypes cover under 8% of the sample. Material: blood. The origin of the receptors is a woman in her 30s with Graves' hyperthyroidism.

This clonotype appeared many times. The chain recombines TRBV6-1 with TRBJ1-5; no clear D. The CDR3 has 15 amino acids. V lost 5 bases, J lost 3 bases, and 14 bases lay in between. Germline V gives CDR1 MNHNS, CDR2 SASEGT. CDR3 sequence (DNA): TGTGCCAGCAGTCGCGGACGGGATCACAATCAGCCCCAGCATTTT. Its protein is CASSRGRDHNQPQHF.

This clonotype is medium-sized in the sample. The chain recombines TRBV10-2 with TRBJ1-1, with TRBD1 as a possible D gene (6 bases). CDR1 is WSHSY, CDR2 SAAADI, per germline. Trimming cost V 9 bases and J 6 bases, with 14 bases left between them. The CDR3 is 12 amino acids. The CDR3 sequence: CASQTGTPEAFF. As DNA, the CDR3 is TGCGCCAGTCAAACCGGGACACCTGAAGCTTTCTTT.

This clonotype was observed a handful of times. This chain uses TRBV7-8 with TRBJ1-2; tentatively, D is TRBD1 (5 bases). Germline V gives CDR1 SGHVS, CDR2 FQNEAQ. This CDR3 has 15 amino acids. V was clipped by 1 base and J by 8 bases, with 17 bases between them. CDR3 in DNA: TGTGCCAGCAGCTTAGACCCCGGGGGGGGACGCGGCTACACCTTC. It encodes CASSLDPGGGRGYTF.

This clonotype occurred many times. V gene TRBV6-1 combines with J gene TRBJ2-1; 10 positions agree with TRBD2. Germline V gene data show CDR1 as MNHNS and CDR2 as SASEGT. The CDR3 length is 16 residues. V lost 6 bases, J lost 2 bases, and 7 bases stayed unmatched. The chain's CDR3 is CASSASGSLAYNEQFF. The CDR3 DNA sequence: TGTGCCAGCAGCGCTAGCGGGAGCCTAGCCTACAATGAGCAGTTCTTC.

The table lists this clonotype with many counts. J is TRBJ1-4 and V is TRBV29-1; D gene unclear. V was shortened by 1 base and J by 10 bases, with 7 bases between the two germline ends. Germline assignment: CDR1 SQVTM and CDR2 ANQGSEA. This CDR3 is built from 11 residues. The DNA for the CDR3 is TGCAGCGTTGAAGGCCGGGGAAAACTGTTTTTT. This translates into CSVEGRGKLFF.

This clonotype has only a few counts. The CDR3 loop reads CSARTGLAGGPGEQFF. The CDR3 DNA reads TGCAGTGCTAGAACCGGACTAGCGGGAGGGCCAGGTGAGCAGTTCTTC. This rearrangement joins TRBV20-1 to TRBJ2-1, with 15 bases aligning to TRBD2. J gave up 9 bases and V 2 bases, and 8 bases lay outside the gene matches. Germline V gives CDR1 DFQATT, CDR2 SNEGSKA (reference sequence). This CDR3 spans 16 amino acids.

This clonotype was seen once. With a much larger clone just one base away, this may be a read error. This rearrangement joins TRBV5-1 to TRBJ1-1; possibly TRBD1 for D (6 bases). The CDR3 runs 15 residues. Per germline, CDR1 SGHRS and CDR2 YFSETQ. DNA for the CDR3: TGCACCAGCAGCTCCCTGGGACACCCGGGAACTGAAGCTTTCTTT. Translation gives CTSSSLGHPGTEAFF.

This clonotype was observed a few times. The chain has TRBV7-9 and TRBJ2-1; D is unclear. The V end lost 1 base, the J end lost 2 bases, and 9 bases lay between the germline ends. Looked up from germline, CDR1 is SEHNR and CDR2 is FQNEAQ (reference sequence). This CDR3 region has 15 residues. DNA of the CDR3: TGTGCCAGCAGCTTAGTGGTTCCCACCTACAATGAGCAGTTCTTC. This translates into CASSLVVPTYNEQFF.

Comments on this clonotype: This could be a read error, since a much larger clone is one nucleotide away. The V call is TRBV7-2, the J call TRBJ2-1; 12 nucleotides line up with TRBD2. This CDR3 has 16 amino acids. Germline V gene lookup returns CDR1 SGHTA and CDR2 FQGNSA. The CDR3 here is CASSFRTSGTYNEQLF. The DNA for the CDR3 is TGTGCCAGCAGCTTTCGGACTAGCGGGACCTACAATGAGCAGCTCTTC.

This clonotype was counted between two and nine times. CDR3 protein: CACGTASYEQYF. The DNA for the CDR3 is TGTGCCTGTGGGACAGCGTCCTACGAGCAGTACTTC. The chain has TRBV30 and TRBJ2-7, with 7 bases fitting TRBD1. V shed 6 bases, J shed 1 base, and the junction held 3 bases outside the gene matches. The CDR3 runs to 12 residues. Germline CDR1 reads GTSNPN; CDR2 reads SVGIG (reference sequence).

The V gene is TRBV10-2, the J gene TRBJ1-1; a weak D match, TRBD1 (6 bases). V was shortened by 2 bases and J by 4 bases, with 11 bases between the two germline ends. The CDR3 contains 14 residues. Germline V lookup: CDR1 WSHSY, CDR2 SAAADI. The CDR3 DNA reads TGCGCCAGCAGTGAGGCAGGGGTGATCACTGAAGCTTTCTTT. Its translation is CASSEAGVITEAFF.

This clonotype was seen ten or more times. The chain employs TRBV11-3 and TRBJ2-1; D is unclear. Trimming pared 3 bases from V and 8 bases from J, leaving 5 bases between. The CDR3 sequence is 11 residues long. Germline V gene data show CDR1 as SGHNT and CDR2 as YENEEA. In DNA, the CDR3 is TGTGCCAGCAGCTTGAAGGATGAGCAGTTCTTC. Amino acid sequence: CASSLKDEQFF.

This clonotype has at least ten counts. The chain is built from TRBV5-6 and TRBJ2-3; perhaps TRBD2 as D (6 bases). Germline CDR1 SGHDT, CDR2 YYEEEE. The CDR3 runs to 14 residues. Trimming cost V 2 bases and J 6 bases, with 13 bases left between them. CDR3 region: CASSFRDWLDTQYF. CDR3 in DNA: TGTGCCAGCAGCTTCAGGGACTGGCTTGATACGCAGTATTTT.

This clonotype came up many times. The V and J genes are TRBV5-1 and TRBJ2-3, with 14 bases matching TRBD2. The CDR3 is 18 amino acids. With 4 bases clipped from V and 3 bases from J, the junction kept 10 bases outside the gene matches. Germline V gives CDR1 SGHRS, CDR2 YFSETQ. CDR3 region: CASSRGLAGVRGTDTQYF. The CDR3 bases are TGCGCCAGCAGCAGGGGACTAGCGGGAGTACGGGGAACAGATACGCAGTATTTT.